This section outlines one TCR beta chain sequence together with its context. The antigen is undetermined. This CDR3 has 14 residues. Germline V gene lookup returns CDR1 MNHEY and CDR2 SVGAGI. Trimming cost V 6 bases and J 2 bases, with 11 bases left between them. Unrecorded immune exposures were likely, despite nominal health at sampling. Use of 60 Vbeta and 13 Jbeta primers characterized the PCR. Measured with immunoSEQ multiplex PCR; TCRdb has only the in-frame clones, and not every one. The sample has some 54,000 clones, 73% seen once. This sample was included in a study of cytomegalovirus exposure and HLA in healthy donors. Points from the study as a whole: TCR beta sequences reportedly predicted most subjects' HLA-A and HLA-B alleles accurately.

The receptor comes from a man between 18 and 35 years old in good health and CMV-seronegative. V and J are TRBV6-5 and TRBJ1-5, with D hard to call. The sample was PBMCs. The CDR3 is CASRAGVGNQPQHF. The CDR3 region has the DNA TGTGCCAGCAGAGCCGGGGTGGGCAATCAGCCCCAGCATTTT.